The 9 T cell receptor beta chains below were found in one sample sequenced in a study of T cell responses to AZD1222 COVID-19 vaccine. Using immunoSEQ multiplex PCR, the repertoire was profiled, and TCRdb retains in-frame clones only, with some absent. Here the sample spans about 140,000 clones, 88% being singletons. Source: peripheral blood, taken 28 days after the second AZD1222 dose. All receptors come from an adult who received the AZD1222 COVID-19 vaccine.

The chain combines TRBV9 with TRBJ1-3; no clear D. The CDR3 is 16 amino acids. With 4 bases removed from V and 2 bases from J, the gap between germline ends came to 16 bases. The germline gives CDR1 SGDLS, CDR2 YYNGEE. CDR3 loop: CASSSTTGLTGNTIYF. DNA of the CDR3: TGTGCCAGCAGCTCGACCACTGGTTTAACTGGAAACACCATATATTTT.

The V gene is TRBV3-1 (or the pseudogene TRBV3-2), the J gene TRBJ1-1; TRBD1 might be the D (5 bases). CDR1 LGHDT and CDR2 YNNKEL come from the germline V gene (reference sequence). The V gene lost 1 base and the J gene lost 4 bases, with 13 bases spanning the gap. The CDR3 runs 15 residues. CDR3 sequence: CASSQVGARGTEAFF. CDR3 nucleotide sequence: TGTGCCAGCAGCCAAGTAGGGGCACGAGGCACTGAAGCTTTCTTT.

The chain carries TRBV4-1 and TRBJ1-4; 11 bases match TRBD1. The CDR3 loop spans 15 amino acids. The junction had 3 bases not matched to a gene; V was cut back by 0 bases and J by 9 bases. The germline V gene has CDR1 MGHRA and CDR2 YSYEKL. The DNA of the CDR3 is TGCGCCAGCAGCCAAGAATGGACAGGGGGCAAAAAACTGTTTTTT. This encodes CASSQEWTGGKKLFF.

On this clone itself: Relative to the germline gene, one junction end is altered; a read error may explain this. The chain is built from TRBV15 and TRBJ2-7; 10 bases are a match to TRBD2. The germline V gene has CDR1 LNHNV and CDR2 YYDKDF (reference sequence). The CDR3 is made up of 13 amino acids. CDR3 loop: CATSRDHGSGGNF. The CDR3 DNA is TGTGCCACCAGCAGAGACCATGGTAGCGGGGGGAACTTC.

The chain employs TRBV10-3 and TRBJ1-4; 7 nucleotides agree with TRBD1. V lost 10 bases and J lost 6; bases outside the gene matches: 17. Germline lookup yields CDR1 ENHRY and CDR2 SYGVKD. This CDR3 spans 16 amino acids. The CDR3 loop reads CATQDRVSSFDEKLFF. CDR3 nucleotide sequence: TGTGCCACCCAAGACAGGGTTAGCTCGTTTGATGAAAAACTGTTTTTT.

The chain joins TRBV30 to TRBJ1-2; TRBD1 matches 7 bases. Germline V gene sequence: CDR1 GTSNPN, CDR2 SVGIG (reference sequence). V shed 2 bases and J 7 bases; nucleotides not matched to a gene: 13. This CDR3 spans 15 amino acids. The CDR3 nucleotides are TGTGCCTGGAGTAGAGGCAGGGGGATGGATCGTGGCTACACCTTC. Amino acids: CAWSRGRGMDRGYTF. The variable domain in full, with the rest retrieved from reference TRBV30 and TRBJ1-2, is SQTIHQWPATLVQPVGSPLSLECTVEGTSNPNLYWYRQAAGRGLQLLFYSVGIGQISSEVPQNLSASRPQDRQFILSSKKLLLSDSGFYLCAWSRGRGMDRGYTFGSGTRLTVV.

The chain is built from TRBV7-2 and TRBJ1-2, with TRBD1 matching over 7 bases. There are 14 residues in the CDR3. The germline V gene has CDR1 SGHTA and CDR2 FQGNSA. V lost 3 bases to trimming and J lost 2 bases; unmatched junction nucleotides: 3. The CDR3 nucleotides are TGTGCCAGCAGCTTCAGGGGGTCGAACTATGGCTACACCTTC. Its translation is CASSFRGSNYGYTF.

The V gene is TRBV19, the J gene TRBJ1-1; D is uncertain. CDR1 and CDR2 from the germline V gene are LNHDA and SQIVND (reference sequence). V lost 4 bases and J 3 bases, leaving 12 bases between the germline ends. There are 14 residues in the CDR3. CDR3 amino acids: CASSTPVADTEAFF. In DNA, the CDR3 is TGTGCCAGTAGTACCCCGGTGGCGGACACTGAAGCTTTCTTT.

The V and J genes are TRBV28 and TRBJ1-2; D uncertain. The V gene lost 10 bases and the J gene lost 5 bases, with 17 bases spanning the gap. The CDR3 is 13 amino acids. The germline V gene has CDR1 MDHEN and CDR2 SYDVKM. The CDR3 nucleotides are TGTGCCAACTCCCGGGGTCTTGGGTATGGCTACACCTTC. This translates into CANSRGLGYGYTF.